This T cell receptor (beta chain) was documented in a study of blood T cell repertoires in COVID-19 (TCRdb year 2020). Concerning the study at large: Collaborator samples came from the United States, Italy and Spain and covered acute and convalescent phases of COVID-19. The prospective study material was composed of cDNA or gDNA derived from T cells, B-cell-depleted T cells, or PBMCs. The dataset comprised deeply sampled blood TCRbeta repertoires from subjects exposed to, actively infected with, or recovered from COVID-19. The repertoires were released in a freely available public database intended as a resource for research on the immune response to SARS-CoV-2. The samples were drawn from two sources: the first 160 participants of the ongoing ImmuneRACE study, and 1,200 or so subjects contributed by 6 global collaborators. The sample metadata nearly always contained a de-identified subject ID, COVID-19 status, age in years and sex. Where available, HLA class I and class II types were obtained from metadata supplied by the sample provider rather than from assay-based typing.

The collaborating institutions used their own protocols to collect whole blood in K2EDTA tubes. For TCRbeta analysis, collaborators shipped samples as frozen whole blood, isolated PBMCs, or DNA extracted from either of those sample types. This clone came up once. Its cognate antigen has yet to be identified. No much larger clone is present one base from it, and per-base qualities are unavailable. TCRbeta CDR3 regions were amplified from genomic DNA by means of the immunoSEQ Assay, a bias-controlled multiplex PCR. As for the original processing: The number of nucleated cells in each sample was estimated by amplification of reference gene primers within the assay. To quantify the absolute abundance of each unique TCRbeta CDR3 rearrangement, sequence reads were collapsed and filtered. For each sample, productive Simpson clonality was calculated as the square root of Simpson's diversity index across productive rearrangements. The table comes from immuneACCESS by way of TCRdb, which keeps in-frame sequences with V and J called. Part of the clones is missing from these tables; in studies checked, under half for an unresolved V gene and the rest for unknown reasons. V, J and clone size are those of that table, while D and trimming were read from the DNA. This sample holds 95,000 to 100,000 clones; about 80% were observed only once. About 9.4% of the sample is taken by the ten largest.

The paper's findings and limits, for the study overall: How much clinical and demographic metadata was included differed by source and by participant, and the metadata was provided uncurated.

The CDR1 and CDR2 encoded by the germline V gene (reference sequence) are SEHNR and FQNEAQ. CDR3 length: 14 amino acids, cysteine to phenylalanine. The retained sequence is limited to the CDR3, 42 bases, with the frame set at the first base. The germline ends are 10 bases apart after V is trimmed by 0 bases and J by 7 bases. The chain employs TRBV7-9 and TRBJ2-1, with no confidently assigned D gene. What was sequenced was peripheral blood. This receptor was identified in a man aged 65-85 years with acute or convalescent COVID-19. The CDR3 in this case is CASSLAAGINEQFF. Read as DNA, the sequence is TGTGCCAGCAGCTTAGCTGCAGGAATAAATGAGCAGTTCTTC.